This T cell receptor beta chain came from a study of cytomegalovirus exposure and HLA in healthy donors. The CDR3 has 15 amino acids. Germline CDR1 reads MNHNY; CDR2 reads SVGAGI (reference sequence). With 2 bases clipped from V and 4 bases from J, the junction kept 5 bases outside the gene matches. This clone was counted between two and nine times. With 60 Vbeta and 13 Jbeta primers, the PCR was carried out. Using immunoSEQ multiplex PCR, the repertoire was profiled, and TCRdb retains in-frame clones only, with some absent. The sample gives about 170,000 clones, 75% to 90% of which show up once; about 2.5% is in the top ten.

The J gene is TRBJ2-3, the V gene TRBV6-6; 8 bases match TRBD2. This TCR came from a male donor in good health and CMV-seronegative. Specimen: PBMCs. The DNA of the CDR3 is TGTGCCAGCAGTTACGGAGCGGGGGTCCCAGATACGCAGTATTTT. Amino acids: CASSYGAGVPDTQYF.